The sequence of this T cell receptor beta chain was determined in a study of cytomegalovirus exposure and HLA in healthy donors. Study-level information: The roughly 120 validation repertoires, a later analysis reported, used the same platform as the roughly 610 first-cohort repertoires. Study-wide points: There were a few CMV-associated chains whose specificity for CMV antigens was confirmed in vitro.

The V gene end was trimmed by 9 bases and the J gene end by 1 base; junction bases not matched to a gene: 6. Looked up from germline, CDR1 is MDHEN and CDR2 is SYDVKM. This CDR3 is 14 amino acids long. TCRdb's table, derived via immunoSEQ multiplex PCR, lists solely in-frame clones and lacks some. The sample lists approximately 190,000 clones, around four fifths occurring once. Regarding this clone: The antigen remains unidentified.

This TCR was sampled from a man aged 18 to 29 in good health and CMV-seropositive. The sequenced sample consisted of PBMCs. The V gene is TRBV28, the J gene TRBJ1-5; 7 bases are a match to TRBD1. CDR3 sequence reads: CASEQGLSNQPQHF. The DNA of the CDR3 is TGTGCCAGTGAACAGGGGTTGAGCAATCAGCCCCAGCATTTT.